The clone carrying this TCR beta chain has a handful of counts. Noted time point: pre-sensitization, week 0. Described treatment: therapeutic diphenylcyclopropenone sensitization with weekly scalp DPC. From the RACE reads, TCRdb called clonotypes with MiXCR, one entry per CDR3 protein. The sample carries about 180,000 distinct CDR3 sequences, just under 30% recorded once. This sample was taken from a study of human T cells and chemical hapten exposure. The wider study: Patch tests applied 0.01% DPC to the upper back and were scored after 6 days.

The CDR3 sequence is 16 residues long. CDR1 is SGHDN, CDR2 FVKESK, per germline. The V end lost 0 bases, the J end lost 2 bases, and 12 bases lay between the germline ends. The J gene is TRBJ2-3, the V gene TRBV14; D perhaps matches TRBD2 (6 bases). The sequence was obtained from a woman between 25 and 40 years old with alopecia areata. Some clones in this sample may be carry-over from other donors' samples. This specimen consisted of whole blood, obtained in connection with sensitization to the hapten diphenylcyclopropenone (DPC). CDR3: CASSQDRAGFTDTQYF. The CDR3 coding sequence is TGTGCCAGCAGCCAAGACAGGGCGGGGTTCACAGATACGCAGTATTTT.